Given below is one T cell receptor beta chain in context. Its matching antigen is unknown. The sample belongs to a study of lymphopenia after photon versus proton radiotherapy. Study-level points and caveats: Oligoclonal CD8+ Temra expansion after nadir drove photon patients' diversity drop. Photon-treated patients lost naive T cells and TCR diversity; proton-treated stayed stable. Post-nadir TCR diversity decline inversely tracked overall survival among those who died. Only patients who died were analyzed for survival; proton advantage is unproven.

Germline CDR1 SNHLY, CDR2 FYNNEI. The CDR3 is 12 residues long. V dropped 6 bases and J dropped 5 bases, with 9 bases sitting between them. Only in-frame clones appear in the TCRdb table, and some are missing; sequencing was by immunoSEQ multiplex PCR. The sample has around 63,000 clones; about 87% are singletons. The TCR comes from a man older than 75 with esophageal cancer. Sequenced here: peripheral blood, sampled from a patient treated with proton-based radiotherapy. The rearrangement joins TRBV2 to TRBJ2-3; no clear D gene. CDR3 amino acids: CASRAEVDTQYF. The CDR3 DNA is TGTGCCAGCAGAGCTGAGGTAGATACGCAGTATTTT.